A single sample is the source of the 14 T cell receptor beta chains below, sequenced in a study of T cell responses to AZD1222 COVID-19 vaccine. Here immunoSEQ multiplex PCR was the method, and the copy in TCRdb shows in-frame clones only, minus some. The sample carries approximately 140,000 clones, about nine tenths recorded once. The material was peripheral blood, obtained on day 0 of AZD1222 vaccination. The receptors originated from an adult in good health.

This sequence joins TRBV5-1 and TRBJ1-2; D not resolved. The V end lost 0 bases, the J end lost 3 bases, and 9 bases lay between the germline ends. The CDR3 totals 14 residues. From germline, CDR1 is SGHRS and CDR2 YFSETQ. CDR3 sequence (DNA): TGCGCCAGCAGCTTGGGGGCGGTGGACTATGGCTACACCTTC. It translates to CASSLGAVDYGYTF.

V is TRBV9 and J is TRBJ2-7; 9 bases fit TRBD2. This CDR3 contains 14 residues. With V trimmed by 0 bases and J by 6 bases, 4 bases remained unmatched. CDR1 and CDR2 (germline): SGDLS, YYNGEE. Here the CDR3 DNA reads TGTGCCAGCAGCGTAGGGACAGCGGGAGGCGAGCAGTACTTC. Protein sequence: CASSVGTAGGEQYF.

This chain uses TRBV7-9 with TRBJ1-5, with 8 bases aligning to TRBD1. After removal of 4 bases from V and 5 bases from J, the junction contained 1 base not matched to a gene. The germline CDR1 and CDR2 sequences are SEHNR and FQNEAQ (reference sequence). CDR3 size: 13 residues. Here the CDR3 DNA reads TGTGCCAGCAGCTCGACAGGGGATCAGCCCCAGCATTTT. Its translation is CASSSTGDQPQHF.

With regard to this clone: A junction end diverges from the germline sequence, so it may reflect a read error. The chain carries TRBV6-5 and TRBJ2-7, with 12 bases aligning to TRBD2. Germline values: CDR1 MNHEY, CDR2 SVGAGI. The CDR3 consists of 12 residues. The chain's CDR3 is CASSTTSGSLDF. CDR3 DNA: TGTGCCAGCAGTACGACTAGCGGGAGTCTGGACTTC.

The chain has TRBV23-1 and TRBJ1-6; 8 bases line up with TRBD1. TRBV23-1 is an ORF, with its function uncertain. CDR3 size: 17 residues. V was pared by 4 bases and J by 9 bases, with 14 bases of the junction left unmatched. CDR3 sequence: CASSPGQGENYGSPLHF. In DNA form, the CDR3 reads TGCGCCAGCAGTCCTGGACAGGGTGAGAATTATGGTTCACCCCTCCACTTT.

The V call is TRBV19, the J call TRBJ1-6; D unresolved. The CDR3 length is 13 residues. The V and J ends lost 7 bases and 8 bases respectively, with 12 bases between them. Per the germline V gene, CDR1 is LNHDA and CDR2 is SQIVND (reference sequence). CDR3 sequence reads: CASKEASYSPLHF. Here the CDR3 DNA reads TGTGCCAGTAAGGAGGCGTCATATTCACCCCTCCACTTT.

This clone was recorded once. The chain uses TRBV25-1 and TRBJ1-2; no clear D gene. V was pared by 1 base and J by 4 bases, with 7 bases between. The CDR3 totals 13 residues. CDR1 and CDR2 from the germline V gene are MGHDK and SYGVNS. The CDR3 DNA is TGTGCCAGCAGTGAATCCGGAGGCTATGGCTACACCTTC. It yields the protein CASSESGGYGYTF.

V and J are TRBV7-9 and TRBJ1-1; D possibly corresponds to TRBD1 (5 bases). V lost 4 bases to trimming and J lost 4 bases, with 13 bases between them. The CDR3 consists of 14 residues. Germline V gene lookup returns CDR1 SEHNR and CDR2 FQNEAQ (reference sequence). CDR3 in DNA: TGTGCCAGCAGCTACGGGGCGTGGGGCACTGAAGCTTTCTTT. Protein sequence: CASSYGAWGTEAFF.

The chain uses TRBV28 and TRBJ1-5, with D unresolved. V was clipped by 6 bases and J by 1 base, with 16 bases between them. Germline CDR1 reads MDHEN; CDR2 reads SYDVKM. This CDR3 spans 16 amino acids. This chain's CDR3 is CASSPARDSSNQPQHF. In nucleotides, the CDR3 is TGTGCCAGCAGCCCCGCCCGGGATAGCAGCAATCAGCCCCAGCATTTT. The whole variable domain, filled in from reference TRBV28 and TRBJ1-5, reads DVKVTQSSRYLVKRTGEKVFLECVQDMDHENMFWYRQDPGLGLRLIYFSYDVKMKEKGDIPEGYSVSREKKERFSLILESASTNQTSMYLCASSPARDSSNQPQHFGDGTRLSIL.

The V call is TRBV5-1, the J call TRBJ1-1; TRBD1 is a possible D gene (6 bases). This CDR3 is 17 amino acids long. CDR1 and CDR2 (germline): SGHRS, YFSETQ. The ends were cut back, 1 base at V and 2 bases at J, with 18 bases in the middle. The CDR3 protein is CASSLFGRGWGNTEAFF. In DNA form, the CDR3 reads TGCGCCAGCAGCTTGTTCGGCAGGGGATGGGGTAACACTGAAGCTTTCTTT. Looking up the rest from reference TRBV5-1 and TRBJ1-1 gives the full variable domain: KAGVTQTPRYLIKTRGQQVTLSCSPISGHRSVSWYQQTPGQGLQFLFEYFSETQRNKGNFPGRFSGRQFSNSRSEMNVSTLELGDSALYLCASSLFGRGWGNTEAFFGQGTRLTVV.

This clone was seen only once. V usage is TRBV2 and J usage is TRBJ1-5, with 11 positions matching TRBD1. With V trimmed by 2 bases and J by 0 bases, 9 bases remained unmatched. Germline values: CDR1 SNHLY, CDR2 FYNNEI. This CDR3 is built from 19 residues. The CDR3 nucleotides are TGTGCCAGCAGTGAACCCCCGGGACAGGGGGATTATAGCAATCAGCCCCAGCATTTT. This gives the protein CASSEPPGQGDYSNQPQHF.

The gene calls are TRBV6-2 or TRBV6-3 and TRBJ1-2; D may be TRBD1 (5 bases). The CDR3 has 14 amino acids. Trimming removed 5 bases from V and 3 bases from J, with 13 bases in between. CDR1 and CDR2 from the germline V gene are MNHEY and SVGEGT. CDR3 protein: CASSPRTGHYGYTF. DNA of the CDR3: TGTGCCAGCAGTCCCAGAACAGGCCACTATGGCTACACCTTC.

This chain links TRBV7-2 with TRBJ2-1; the match to TRBD2 covers 8 bases. With 5 bases clipped from V and 8 bases from J, the junction kept 11 bases outside the gene matches. This CDR3 is 15 amino acids long. The V gene's germline CDR1 is SGHTA and CDR2 FQGNSA. CDR3 amino acids: CASSPSGSAGYEQFF. Written as DNA, the CDR3 is TGTGCCAGCAGCCCTAGCGGGTCCGCGGGGTATGAGCAGTTCTTC.

For the CDR3, the DNA is TGCGCCAGCAGCTCCCCAGCGGGAGCTCTCACCGGGGAGCTGTTTTTT. This gives the protein CASSSPAGALTGELFF. This rearrangement joins TRBV5-1 to TRBJ2-2, with 8 positions matching TRBD2. The germline CDR1 and CDR2 sequences are SGHRS and YFSETQ. The CDR3 covers 16 residues. The V gene end was trimmed by 3 bases and the J gene end by 4 bases; junction bases not matched to a gene: 8.